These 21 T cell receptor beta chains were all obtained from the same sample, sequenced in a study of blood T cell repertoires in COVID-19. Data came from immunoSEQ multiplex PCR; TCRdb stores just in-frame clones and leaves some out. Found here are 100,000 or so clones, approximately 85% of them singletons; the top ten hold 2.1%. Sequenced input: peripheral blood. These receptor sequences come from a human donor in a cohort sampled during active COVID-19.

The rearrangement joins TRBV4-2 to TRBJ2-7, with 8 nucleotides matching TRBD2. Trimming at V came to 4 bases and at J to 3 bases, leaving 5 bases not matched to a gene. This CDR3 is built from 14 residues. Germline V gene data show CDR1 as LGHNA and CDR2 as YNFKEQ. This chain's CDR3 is CASSRGLEFYEQYF. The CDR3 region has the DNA TGTGCCAGCAGCCGGGGACTAGAATTCTACGAGCAGTACTTC.

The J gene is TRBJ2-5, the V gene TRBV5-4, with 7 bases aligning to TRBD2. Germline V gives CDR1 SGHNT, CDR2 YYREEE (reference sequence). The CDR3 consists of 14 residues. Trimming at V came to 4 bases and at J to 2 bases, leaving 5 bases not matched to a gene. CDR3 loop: CASSAGETQETQYF. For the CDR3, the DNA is TGTGCCAGCAGCGCGGGAGAGACACAAGAGACCCAGTACTTC.

The CDR3 protein is CASSPRLAGATYEQYF. The CDR3 coding sequence is TGCGCCAGCAGCCCCCGTCTAGCGGGGGCCACCTACGAGCAGTACTTC. V usage is TRBV5-1 and J usage is TRBJ2-7; 10 bases align to TRBD2. Germline V gene data show CDR1 as SGHRS and CDR2 as YFSETQ. CDR3 size: 16 residues. The V segment lost 4 bases and the J segment 2 bases; nucleotides outside the gene matches: 9.

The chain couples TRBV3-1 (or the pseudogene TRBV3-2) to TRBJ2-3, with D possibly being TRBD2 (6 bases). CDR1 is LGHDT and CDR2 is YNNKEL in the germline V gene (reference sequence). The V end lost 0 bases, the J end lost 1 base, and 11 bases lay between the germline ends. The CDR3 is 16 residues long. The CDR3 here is CASSQEVPGGTDTQYF. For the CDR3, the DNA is TGTGCCAGCAGCCAAGAGGTACCGGGAGGCACAGATACGCAGTATTTT.

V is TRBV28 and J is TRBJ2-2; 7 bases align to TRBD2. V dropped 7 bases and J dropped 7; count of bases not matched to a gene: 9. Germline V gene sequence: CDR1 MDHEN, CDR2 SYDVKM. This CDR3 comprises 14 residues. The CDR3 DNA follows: TGTGCCAGCACCACCCCCGGGGGGATCGGGGAGCTGTTTTTT. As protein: CASTTPGGIGELFF. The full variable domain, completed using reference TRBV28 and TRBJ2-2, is DVKVTQSSRYLVKRTGEKVFLECVQDMDHENMFWYRQDPGLGLRLIYFSYDVKMKEKGDIPEGYSVSREKKERFSLILESASTNQTSMYLCASTTPGGIGELFFGEGSRLTVL.

CDR3 loop: CASTRGGSETQYF. CDR3 nucleotide sequence: TGTGCCAGCACCCGGGGGGGCTCAGAGACCCAGTACTTC. The V gene is TRBV5-4, the J gene TRBJ2-5, with 8 bases fitting TRBD2. Trimming at V came to 6 bases and at J to 4 bases, leaving 5 bases not matched to a gene. Germline lookup yields CDR1 SGHNT and CDR2 YYREEE (reference sequence). This CDR3 region has 13 residues.

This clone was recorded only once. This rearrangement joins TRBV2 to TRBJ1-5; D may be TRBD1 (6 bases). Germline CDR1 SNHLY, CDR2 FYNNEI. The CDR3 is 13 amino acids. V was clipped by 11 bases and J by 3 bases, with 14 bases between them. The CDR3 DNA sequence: TGTGCCGCCAGCAGGGGTGACAATCAGCCCCAGCATTTT. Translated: CAASRGDNQPQHF.

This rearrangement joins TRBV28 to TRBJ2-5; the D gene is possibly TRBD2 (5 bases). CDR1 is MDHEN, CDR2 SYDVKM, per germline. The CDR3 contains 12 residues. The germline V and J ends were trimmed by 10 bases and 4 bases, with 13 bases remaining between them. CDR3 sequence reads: CATLRESETQYF. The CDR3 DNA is TGTGCCACCTTGAGGGAGTCAGAGACCCAGTACTTC.

The CDR3 reads CASSSPGSGNTIYF. Here the CDR3 DNA reads TGTGCCAGCAGCTCACCGGGCTCTGGAAACACCATATATTTT. The J gene is TRBJ1-3, the V gene TRBV7-8; D unresolved. This CDR3 region has 14 residues. The V end lost 4 bases, the J end lost 0 bases, and 7 bases lay between the germline ends. Germline CDR1 reads SGHVS; CDR2 reads FQNEAQ.

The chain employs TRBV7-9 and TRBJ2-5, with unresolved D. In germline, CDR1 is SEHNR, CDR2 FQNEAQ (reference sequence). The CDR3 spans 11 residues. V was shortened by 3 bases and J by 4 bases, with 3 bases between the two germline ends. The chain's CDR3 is CASSFSETQYF. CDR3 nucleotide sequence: TGTGCCAGCAGCTTCTCAGAGACCCAGTACTTC.

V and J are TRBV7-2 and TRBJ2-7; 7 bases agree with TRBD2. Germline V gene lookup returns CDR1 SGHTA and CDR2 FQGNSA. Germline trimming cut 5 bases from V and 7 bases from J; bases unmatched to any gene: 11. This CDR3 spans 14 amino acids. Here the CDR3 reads CASSTRTSFWEQYF. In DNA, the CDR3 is TGTGCCAGCAGCACACGGACTAGTTTTTGGGAGCAGTACTTC. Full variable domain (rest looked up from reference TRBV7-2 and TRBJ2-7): GAGVSQSPSNKVTEKGKDVELRCDPISGHTALYWYRQSLGQGLEFLIYFQGNSAPDKSGLPSDRFSAERTGGSVSTLTIQRTQQEDSAVYLCASSTRTSFWEQYFGPGTRLTVT.

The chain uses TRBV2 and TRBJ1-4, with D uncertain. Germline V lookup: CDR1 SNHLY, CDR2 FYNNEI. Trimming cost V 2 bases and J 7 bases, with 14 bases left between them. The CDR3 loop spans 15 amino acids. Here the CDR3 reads CASSESSGGGEKLFF. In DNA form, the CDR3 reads TGTGCCAGCAGTGAATCTTCTGGTGGAGGTGAAAAACTGTTTTTT.

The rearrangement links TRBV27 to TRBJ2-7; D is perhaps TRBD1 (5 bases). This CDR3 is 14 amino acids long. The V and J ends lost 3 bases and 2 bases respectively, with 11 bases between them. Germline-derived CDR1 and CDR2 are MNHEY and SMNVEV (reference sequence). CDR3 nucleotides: TGTGCCAGCAGTTTCAAACGACAGCCCTACGAGCAGTACTTC. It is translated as CASSFKRQPYEQYF.

DNA of the CDR3: TGTGCCAGCAGGGGGCTAGTGGTCTACGAGCAGTACTTC. It encodes CASRGLVVYEQYF. V usage is TRBV28 and J usage is TRBJ2-7, with a possible D match to TRBD1 (5 bases). Germline-derived CDR1 and CDR2 are MDHEN and SYDVKM. This CDR3 is built from 13 residues. V gave up 6 bases and J gave up 3 bases, with 12 bases separating them.

This CDR3 reads CASSVTMTAGETQYF. Here the CDR3 DNA reads TGTGCCAGCAGCGTAACTATGACGGCGGGAGAGACCCAGTACTTC. The chain is built from TRBV9 and TRBJ2-5, with D maybe TRBD2 (5 bases). Trimming removed 1 base at V and 4 bases at J, with 14 bases between. CDR3 length: 15 residues. Germline V gives CDR1 SGDLS, CDR2 YYNGEE.

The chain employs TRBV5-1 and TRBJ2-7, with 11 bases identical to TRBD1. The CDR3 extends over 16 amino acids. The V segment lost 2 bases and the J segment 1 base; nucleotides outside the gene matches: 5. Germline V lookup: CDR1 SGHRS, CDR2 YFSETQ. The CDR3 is CASSFTWDRGSYEQYF. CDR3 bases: TGCGCCAGCAGCTTTACCTGGGACAGGGGGTCCTACGAGCAGTACTTC.

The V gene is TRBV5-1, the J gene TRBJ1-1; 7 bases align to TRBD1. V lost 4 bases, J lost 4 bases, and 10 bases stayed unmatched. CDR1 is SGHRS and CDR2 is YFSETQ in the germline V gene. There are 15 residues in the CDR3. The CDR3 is CASSGLQGSITEAFF. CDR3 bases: TGCGCCAGCAGCGGATTACAGGGGTCTATCACTGAAGCTTTCTTT.

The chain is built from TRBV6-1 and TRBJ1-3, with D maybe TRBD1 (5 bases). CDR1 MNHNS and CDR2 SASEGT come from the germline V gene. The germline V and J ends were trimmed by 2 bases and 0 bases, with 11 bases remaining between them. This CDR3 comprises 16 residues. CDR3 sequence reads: CASSETGSHSGNTIYF. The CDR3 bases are TGTGCCAGCAGTGAAACAGGCTCCCACTCTGGAAACACCATATATTTT.

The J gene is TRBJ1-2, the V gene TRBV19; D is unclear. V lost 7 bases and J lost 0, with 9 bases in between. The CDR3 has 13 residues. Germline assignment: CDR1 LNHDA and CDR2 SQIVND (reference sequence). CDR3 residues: CASTPTSNYGYTF. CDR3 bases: TGTGCCAGTACCCCTACCTCTAACTATGGCTACACCTTC.

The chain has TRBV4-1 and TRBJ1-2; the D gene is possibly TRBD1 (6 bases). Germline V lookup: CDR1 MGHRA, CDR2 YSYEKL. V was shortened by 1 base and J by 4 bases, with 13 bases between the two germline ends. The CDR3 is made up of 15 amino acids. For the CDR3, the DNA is TGCGCCAGCAGCCAAGCCGAACGGACAGTCTATGGCTACACCTTC. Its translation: CASSQAERTVYGYTF.

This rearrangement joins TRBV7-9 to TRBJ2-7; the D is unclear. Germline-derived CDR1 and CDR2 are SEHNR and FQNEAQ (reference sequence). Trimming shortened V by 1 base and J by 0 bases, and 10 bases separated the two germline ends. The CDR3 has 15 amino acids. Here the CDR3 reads CASSLGPEFSYEQYF. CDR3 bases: TGTGCCAGCAGCTTAGGTCCAGAATTCTCCTACGAGCAGTACTTC. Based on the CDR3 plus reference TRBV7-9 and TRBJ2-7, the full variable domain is DTGVSQNPRHKITKRGQNVTFRCDPISEHNRLYWYRQTLGQGPEFLTYFQNEAQLEKSRLLSDRFSAERPKGSFSTLEIQRTEQGDSAMYLCASSLGPEFSYEQYFGPGTRLTVT.